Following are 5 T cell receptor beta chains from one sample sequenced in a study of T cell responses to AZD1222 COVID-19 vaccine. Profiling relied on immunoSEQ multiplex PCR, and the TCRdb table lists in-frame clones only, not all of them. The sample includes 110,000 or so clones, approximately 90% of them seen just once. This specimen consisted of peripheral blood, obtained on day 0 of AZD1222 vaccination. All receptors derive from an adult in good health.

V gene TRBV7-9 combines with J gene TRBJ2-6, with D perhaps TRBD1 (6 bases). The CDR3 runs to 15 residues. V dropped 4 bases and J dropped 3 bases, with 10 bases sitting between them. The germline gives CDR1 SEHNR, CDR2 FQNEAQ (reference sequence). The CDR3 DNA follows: TGTGCCAGCAGCTCCGGGACATTTGGGGCCAACGTCCTGACTTTC. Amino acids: CASSSGTFGANVLTF.

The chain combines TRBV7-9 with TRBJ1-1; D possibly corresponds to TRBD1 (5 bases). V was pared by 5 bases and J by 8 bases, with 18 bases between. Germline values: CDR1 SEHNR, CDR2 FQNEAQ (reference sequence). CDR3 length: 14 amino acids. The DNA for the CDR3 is TGTGCCAGCAGCAGGGACGGTGGTAATACGGAAGCTTTCTTT. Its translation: CASSRDGGNTEAFF.

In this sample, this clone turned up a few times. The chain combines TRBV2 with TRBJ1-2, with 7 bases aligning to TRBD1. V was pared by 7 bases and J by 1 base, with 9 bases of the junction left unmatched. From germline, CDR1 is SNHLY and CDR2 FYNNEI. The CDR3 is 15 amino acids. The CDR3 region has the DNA TGTGCCAGCACTCTAAACCAGGGGGGTAACTATGGCTACACCTTC. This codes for CASTLNQGGNYGYTF.

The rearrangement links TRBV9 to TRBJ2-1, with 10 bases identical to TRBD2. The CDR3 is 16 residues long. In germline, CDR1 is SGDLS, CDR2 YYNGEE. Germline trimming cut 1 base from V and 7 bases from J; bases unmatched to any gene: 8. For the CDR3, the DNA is TGTGCCAGCAGCGTAAGCTTAGCGGGAGGTGGGAATGAGCAGTTCTTC. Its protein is CASSVSLAGGGNEQFF.

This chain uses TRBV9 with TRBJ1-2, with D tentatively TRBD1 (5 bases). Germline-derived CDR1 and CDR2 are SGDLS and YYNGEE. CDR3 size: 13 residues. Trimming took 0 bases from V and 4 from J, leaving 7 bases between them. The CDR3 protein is CASSVGGSYGYTF. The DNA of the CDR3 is TGTGCCAGCAGCGTAGGGGGGAGCTATGGCTACACCTTC.